The sequence of this T cell receptor (beta chain) was determined in a study of T-cell memory formation after mild COVID-19. Whole-study results and caveats: Within pre-infection memory, some responding clones were found, suggesting cross-reactive memory joined. Confirmation was lacking for SARS-CoV-2 specificity of second-wave clones that peaked on day 37. The study found contracting CD4+ clones mainly in CM and EM and contracting CD8+ clones in EMRA.

Comments on this clonotype: Its antigen is currently unknown.

The CDR3 is 15 residues long. Germline V gene data show CDR1 as SGHRS and CDR2 as YFSETQ. V lost 0 bases, J lost 1 base, and 10 bases lay in between. One entry per CDR3 protein results from TCRdb running MiXCR on the 5' RACE reads. Of 500,000 to 650,000 distinct CDR3 sequences listed, less than 25% are singletons. The receptor was isolated from an adult woman who had mild COVID-19 (a few samples of this study predate the infection). Cell type and time point are not known. The V and J genes are TRBV5-1 and TRBJ2-5, with D perhaps TRBD2 (5 bases). Sequencing was carried out using PBMCs or a T cell subset sorted from them (not recorded which). CDR3 bases: TGCGCCAGCAGCTTGGTTTTAGAGGGCCAAGAGACCCAGTACTTC. This gives the protein CASSLVLEGQETQYF. Drawing the rest from reference TRBV5-1 and TRBJ2-5, the complete variable domain is KAGVTQTPRYLIKTRGQQVTLSCSPISGHRSVSWYQQTPGQGLQFLFEYFSETQRNKGNFPGRFSGRQFSNSRSEMNVSTLELGDSALYLCASSLVLEGQETQYFGPGTRLLVL.